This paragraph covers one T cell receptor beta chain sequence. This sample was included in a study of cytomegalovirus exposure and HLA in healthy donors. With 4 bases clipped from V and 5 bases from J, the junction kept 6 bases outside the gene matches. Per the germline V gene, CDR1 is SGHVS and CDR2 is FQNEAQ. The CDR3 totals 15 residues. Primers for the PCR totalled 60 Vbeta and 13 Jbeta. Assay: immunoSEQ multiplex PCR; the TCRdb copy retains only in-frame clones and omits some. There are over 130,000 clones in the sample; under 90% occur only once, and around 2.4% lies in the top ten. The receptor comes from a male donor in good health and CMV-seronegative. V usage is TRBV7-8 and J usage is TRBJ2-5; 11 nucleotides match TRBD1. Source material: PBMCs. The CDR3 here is CASSSLGTGGETQYF. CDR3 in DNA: TGTGCCAGCAGCTCGCTAGGGACAGGGGGGGAGACCCAGTACTTC.